This T cell receptor beta chain originates from a study of radiation and T cells in renal cell carcinoma. Sequenced by immunoSEQ multiplex PCR; TCRdb stores in-frame clones only, minus some. Of 150,000 or so clones listed, 88% are singletons. Germline V gives CDR1 SGHDN, CDR2 FVKESK. The V segment lost 3 bases and the J segment 3 bases; nucleotides outside the gene matches: 7. The CDR3 loop spans 16 amino acids. As to time point: blood 4 weeks post-SBRT, at nephrectomy. Treatment of the sample: 15 Gy SBRT to primary tumor, nephrectomy 4 weeks later. Nephrectomy followed 15 Gy stereotactic body radiation by 4 weeks.

The TCR was taken from a woman aged 50 to 60 with renal cell carcinoma. The chain recombines TRBV14 with TRBJ2-1; 8 bases are a match to TRBD2. Sequencing used blood, obtained from a patient whose treatment included radiotherapy and nephrectomy. The CDR3, as DNA: TGTGCCAGCAGCCACCGGGGGGGGGCGAACTACAATGAGCAGTTCTTC. Protein: CASSHRGGANYNEQFF.